The present TCR beta chain was sequenced within a study of Graves' ophthalmopathy and Graves' hyperthyroidism. Patients were left out if they had other autoimmune diseases, uncontrolled infections, pregnancy or lactation. As the starting material, more than 8 ml of fresh peripheral blood yielded the PBMCs. Scientists amplified the TCR beta CDR3 regions from RNA transcripts. Following a first-round RT-PCR that used HTBI primers, a second-round multiplex PCR was carried out. Each CDR3 protein gets one entry after TCRdb re-called the multiplex PCR reads with MiXCR. Altogether about 620,000 distinct CDR3 sequences are present, about 20% being singletons, with the ten largest covering more than 5.5%. The sample holds many counts of this clonotype. The TCR originated in a woman aged 18-29 years with stable Graves' hyperthyroidism. Some clones in this sample may be carry-over from other donors' samples. The sample taken for sequencing was peripheral blood.

The CDR3 spells CASSLEGSGEQYF. CDR3 DNA sequence: TGTGCCAGCAGCTTGGAGGGGAGTGGCGAGCAGTACTTC. The chain has TRBV7-3 and TRBJ2-7; D might be TRBD2 (6 bases). The CDR3 loop spans 13 amino acids. From germline, CDR1 is SGHTA and CDR2 FQGTGA. V was pared by 3 bases and J by 6 bases, with 12 bases between.